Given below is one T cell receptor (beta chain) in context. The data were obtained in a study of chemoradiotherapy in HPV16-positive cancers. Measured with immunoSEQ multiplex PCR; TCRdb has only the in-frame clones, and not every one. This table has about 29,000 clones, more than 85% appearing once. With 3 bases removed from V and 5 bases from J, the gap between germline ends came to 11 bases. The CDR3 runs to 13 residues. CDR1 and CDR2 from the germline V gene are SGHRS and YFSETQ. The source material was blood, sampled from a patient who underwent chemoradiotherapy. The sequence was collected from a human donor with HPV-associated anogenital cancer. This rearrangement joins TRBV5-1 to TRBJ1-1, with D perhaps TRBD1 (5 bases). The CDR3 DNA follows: TGCGCCAGCAGCTCTTCGAAGGGGACTGAAGCTTTCTTT. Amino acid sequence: CASSSSKGTEAFF.